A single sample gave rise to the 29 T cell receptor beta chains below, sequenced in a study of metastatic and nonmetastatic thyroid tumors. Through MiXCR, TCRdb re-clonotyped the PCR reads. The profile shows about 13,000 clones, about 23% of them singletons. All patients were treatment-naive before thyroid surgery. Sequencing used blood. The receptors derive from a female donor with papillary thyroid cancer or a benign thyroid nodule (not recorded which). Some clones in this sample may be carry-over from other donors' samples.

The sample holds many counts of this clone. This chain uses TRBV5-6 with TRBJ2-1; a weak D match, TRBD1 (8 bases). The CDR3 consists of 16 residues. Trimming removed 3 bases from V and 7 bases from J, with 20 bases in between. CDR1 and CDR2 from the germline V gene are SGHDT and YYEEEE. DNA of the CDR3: TGTGCCAGCAGCTGGGGGGCACAGGGGGGGCAGAATGAGCAGTTCTTC. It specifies CASSWGAQGGQNEQFF. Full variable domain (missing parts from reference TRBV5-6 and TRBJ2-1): DAGVTQSPTHLIKTRGQQVTLRCSPKSGHDTVSWYQQALGQGPQFIFQYYEEEERQRGNFPDRFSGHQFPNYSSELNVNALLLGDSALYLCASSWGAQGGQNEQFFGPGTRLTVL.

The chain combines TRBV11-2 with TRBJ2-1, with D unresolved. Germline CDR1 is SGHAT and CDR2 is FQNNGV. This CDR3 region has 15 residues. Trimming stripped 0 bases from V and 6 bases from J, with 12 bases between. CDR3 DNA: TGTGCCAGCAGCTTAGATCTCGGCCTAGTCAATGAGCAGTTCTTC. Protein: CASSLDLGLVNEQFF.

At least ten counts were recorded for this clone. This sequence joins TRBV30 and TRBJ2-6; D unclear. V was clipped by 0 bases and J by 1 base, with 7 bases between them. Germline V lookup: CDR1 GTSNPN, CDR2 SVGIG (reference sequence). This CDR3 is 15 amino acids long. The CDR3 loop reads CAWSVGESGANVLTF. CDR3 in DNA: TGTGCCTGGAGTGTAGGTGAATCTGGGGCCAACGTCCTGACTTTC. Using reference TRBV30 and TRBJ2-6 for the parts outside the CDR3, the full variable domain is SQTIHQWPATLVQPVGSPLSLECTVEGTSNPNLYWYRQAAGRGLQLLFYSVGIGQISSEVPQNLSASRPQDRQFILSSKKLLLSDSGFYLCAWSVGESGANVLTFGAGSRLTVL.

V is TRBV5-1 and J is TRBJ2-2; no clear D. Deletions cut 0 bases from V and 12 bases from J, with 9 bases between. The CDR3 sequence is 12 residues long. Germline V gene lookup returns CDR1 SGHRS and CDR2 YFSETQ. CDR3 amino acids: CASSLGQRKLFF. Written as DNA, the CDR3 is TGCGCCAGCAGCTTGGGGCAGAGGAAGCTGTTTTTT. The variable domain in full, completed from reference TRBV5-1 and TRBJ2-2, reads KAGVTQTPRYLIKTRGQQVTLSCSPISGHRSVSWYQQTPGQGLQFLFEYFSETQRNKGNFPGRFSGRQFSNSRSEMNVSTLELGDSALYLCASSLGQRKLFFGEGSRLTVL.

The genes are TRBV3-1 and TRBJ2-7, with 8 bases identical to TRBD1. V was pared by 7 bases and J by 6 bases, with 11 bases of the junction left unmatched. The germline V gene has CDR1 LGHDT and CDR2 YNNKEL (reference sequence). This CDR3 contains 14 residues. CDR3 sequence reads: CASTPGTGPSEQYF. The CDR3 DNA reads TGTGCCAGCACCCCCGGGACAGGCCCCTCCGAGCAGTACTTC.

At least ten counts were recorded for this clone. The CDR3 protein is CASSQGTSGDNEQFF. In DNA form, the CDR3 reads TGCGCCAGCAGCCAAGGGACTAGCGGGGACAATGAGCAGTTCTTC. The chain is built from TRBV4-1 and TRBJ2-1, with 12 bases matching TRBD2. The J segment lost 5 bases and the V segment lost 1 base, leaving 0 bases of the junction unmatched. Germline CDR1 and CDR2: MGHRA and YSYEKL. The CDR3 totals 15 residues.

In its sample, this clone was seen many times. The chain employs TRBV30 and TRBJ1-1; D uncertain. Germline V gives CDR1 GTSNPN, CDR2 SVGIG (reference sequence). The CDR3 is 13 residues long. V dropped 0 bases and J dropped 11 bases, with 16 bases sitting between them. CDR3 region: CAWSVGFPPPAFF. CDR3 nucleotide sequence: TGTGCCTGGAGTGTAGGGTTCCCGCCACCGGCTTTCTTT. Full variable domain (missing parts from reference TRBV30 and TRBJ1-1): SQTIHQWPATLVQPVGSPLSLECTVEGTSNPNLYWYRQAAGRGLQLLFYSVGIGQISSEVPQNLSASRPQDRQFILSSKKLLLSDSGFYLCAWSVGFPPPAFFGQGTRLTVV.

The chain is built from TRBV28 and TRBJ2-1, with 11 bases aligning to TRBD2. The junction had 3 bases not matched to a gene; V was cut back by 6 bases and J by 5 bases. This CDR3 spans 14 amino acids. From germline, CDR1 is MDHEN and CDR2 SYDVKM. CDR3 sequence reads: CASRGTSGNNEQFF. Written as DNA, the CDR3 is TGTGCCAGCAGGGGGACTAGCGGTAACAATGAGCAGTTCTTC.

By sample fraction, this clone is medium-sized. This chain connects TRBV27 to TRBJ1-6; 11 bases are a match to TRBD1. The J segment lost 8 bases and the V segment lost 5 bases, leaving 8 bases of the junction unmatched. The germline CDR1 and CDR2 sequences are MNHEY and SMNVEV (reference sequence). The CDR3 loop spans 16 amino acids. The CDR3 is CASSSPRTGGDSPLHF. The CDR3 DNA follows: TGTGCCAGCAGTAGCCCCCGGACAGGGGGCGATTCACCCCTCCACTTT.

The CDR3 DNA reads as TGTGCCAGATGTGACATGAACACTGAAGCTTTCTTT. Residues: CARCDMNTEAFF. The chain couples TRBV6-1 to TRBJ1-1; no firm D call. The CDR3 loop spans 12 amino acids. Germline CDR1 is MNHNS and CDR2 is SASEGT. The ends were cut back, 9 bases at V and 0 bases at J, with 8 bases in the middle.

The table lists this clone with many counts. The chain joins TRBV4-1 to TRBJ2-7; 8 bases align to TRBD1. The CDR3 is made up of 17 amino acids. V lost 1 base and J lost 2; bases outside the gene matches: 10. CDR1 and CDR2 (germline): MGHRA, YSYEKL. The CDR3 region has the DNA TGCGCCAGCAGCCAAGTTCAGGGGGCCGCGAGAACCTACGAGCAGTACTTC. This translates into CASSQVQGAARTYEQYF.

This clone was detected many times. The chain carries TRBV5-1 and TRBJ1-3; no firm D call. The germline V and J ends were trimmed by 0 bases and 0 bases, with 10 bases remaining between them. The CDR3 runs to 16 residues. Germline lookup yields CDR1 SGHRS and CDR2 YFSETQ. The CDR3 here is CASSLGVDLSGNTIYF. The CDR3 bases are TGCGCCAGCAGCTTGGGGGTTGACCTCTCTGGAAACACCATATATTTT. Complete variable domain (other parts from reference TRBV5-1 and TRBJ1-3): KAGVTQTPRYLIKTRGQQVTLSCSPISGHRSVSWYQQTPGQGLQFLFEYFSETQRNKGNFPGRFSGRQFSNSRSEMNVSTLELGDSALYLCASSLGVDLSGNTIYFGEGSWLTVV.

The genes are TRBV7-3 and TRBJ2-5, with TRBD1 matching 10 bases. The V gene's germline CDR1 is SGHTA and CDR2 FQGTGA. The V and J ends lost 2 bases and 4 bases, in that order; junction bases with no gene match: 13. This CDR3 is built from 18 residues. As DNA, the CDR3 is TGTGCCAGCAGCTTACATCCGATGGGCCGGGACAGGGGAGAGACCCAGTACTTC. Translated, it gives CASSLHPMGRDRGETQYF. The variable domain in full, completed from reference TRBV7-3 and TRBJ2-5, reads GAGVSQTPSNKVTEKGKYVELRCDPISGHTALYWYRQSLGQGPEFLIYFQGTGAADDSGLPNDRFFAVRPEGSVSTLKIQRTERGDSAVYLCASSLHPMGRDRGETQYFGPGTRLLVL.

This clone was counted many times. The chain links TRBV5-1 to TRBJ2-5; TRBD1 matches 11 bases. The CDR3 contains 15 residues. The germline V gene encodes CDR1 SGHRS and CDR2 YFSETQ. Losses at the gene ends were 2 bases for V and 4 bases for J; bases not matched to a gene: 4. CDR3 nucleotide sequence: TGCGCCAGCAGCTTTGGGGGGACAGGGGGAGAGACCCAGTACTTC. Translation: CASSFGGTGGETQYF.

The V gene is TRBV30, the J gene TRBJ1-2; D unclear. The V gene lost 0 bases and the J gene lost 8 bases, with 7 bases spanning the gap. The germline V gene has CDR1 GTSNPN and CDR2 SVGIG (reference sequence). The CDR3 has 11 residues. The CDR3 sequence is CAWSVRGGYTF. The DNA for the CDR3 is TGTGCCTGGAGTGTACGAGGAGGCTACACCTTC.

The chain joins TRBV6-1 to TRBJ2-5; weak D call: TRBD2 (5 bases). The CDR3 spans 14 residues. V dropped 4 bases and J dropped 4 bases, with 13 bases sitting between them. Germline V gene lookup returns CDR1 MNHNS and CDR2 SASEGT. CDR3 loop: CASSVGGLRETQYF. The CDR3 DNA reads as TGTGCCAGCAGTGTAGGAGGACTCCGAGAGACCCAGTACTTC.

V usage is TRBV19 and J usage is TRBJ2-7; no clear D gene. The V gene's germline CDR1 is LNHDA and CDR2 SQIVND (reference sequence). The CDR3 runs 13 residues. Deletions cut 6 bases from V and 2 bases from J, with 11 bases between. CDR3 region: CASSIQGTYEQYF. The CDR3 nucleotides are TGTGCCAGTAGCATACAAGGCACCTACGAGCAGTACTTC.

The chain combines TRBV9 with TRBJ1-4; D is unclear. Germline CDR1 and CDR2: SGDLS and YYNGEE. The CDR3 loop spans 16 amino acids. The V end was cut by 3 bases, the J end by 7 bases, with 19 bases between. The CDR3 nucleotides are TGTGCCAGCAGCGCGATCGGGGTAGTAGGAAGTGAAAAACTGTTTTTT. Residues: CASSAIGVVGSEKLFF.

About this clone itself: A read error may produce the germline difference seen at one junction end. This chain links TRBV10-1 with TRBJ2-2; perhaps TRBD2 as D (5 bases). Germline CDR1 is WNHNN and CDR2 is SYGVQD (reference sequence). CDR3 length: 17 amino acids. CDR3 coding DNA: TGCGCCAGCAGTGGGCTATTCGGGCTAGGCGGCACCGGGGATCTGTTTTTT. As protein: CASSGLFGLGGTGDLFF.

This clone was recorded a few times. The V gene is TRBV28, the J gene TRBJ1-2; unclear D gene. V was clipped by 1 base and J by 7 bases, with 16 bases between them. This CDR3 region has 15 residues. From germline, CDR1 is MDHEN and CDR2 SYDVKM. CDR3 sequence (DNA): TGTGCCAGCAGTTTATACAGCGCAGACCGGCGTGGCTACACCTTC. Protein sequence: CASSLYSADRRGYTF.

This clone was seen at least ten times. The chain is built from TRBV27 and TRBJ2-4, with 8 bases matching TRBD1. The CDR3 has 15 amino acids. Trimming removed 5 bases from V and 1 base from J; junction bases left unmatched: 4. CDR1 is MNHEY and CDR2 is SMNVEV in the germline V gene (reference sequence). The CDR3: CASSRTGFAKNIQYF. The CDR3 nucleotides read TGTGCCAGCAGTCGGACAGGGTTCGCCAAAAACATTCAGTACTTC.

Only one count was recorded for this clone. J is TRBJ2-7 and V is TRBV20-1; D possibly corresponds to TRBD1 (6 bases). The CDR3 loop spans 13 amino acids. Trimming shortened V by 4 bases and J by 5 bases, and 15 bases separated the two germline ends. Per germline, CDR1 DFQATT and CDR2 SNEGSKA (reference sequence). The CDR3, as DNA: TGCAGTGCTATAAGGGGGATGCGAGACGAGCAGTACTTC. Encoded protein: CSAIRGMRDEQYF.

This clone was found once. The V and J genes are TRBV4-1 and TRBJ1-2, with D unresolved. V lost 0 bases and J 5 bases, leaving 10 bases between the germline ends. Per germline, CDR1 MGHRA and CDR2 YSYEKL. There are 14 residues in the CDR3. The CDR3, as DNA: TGCGCCAGCAGCCAAGAGAAAGGGAGGTATGGCTACACCTTC. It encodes CASSQEKGRYGYTF.

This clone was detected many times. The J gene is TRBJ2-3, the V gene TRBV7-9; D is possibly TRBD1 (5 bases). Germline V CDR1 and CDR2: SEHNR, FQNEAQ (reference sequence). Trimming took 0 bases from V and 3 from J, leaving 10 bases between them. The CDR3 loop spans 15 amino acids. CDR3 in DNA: TGTGCCAGCAGCTTAGCGGCAGGGCGAACAGATACGCAGTATTTT. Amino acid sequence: CASSLAAGRTDTQYF.

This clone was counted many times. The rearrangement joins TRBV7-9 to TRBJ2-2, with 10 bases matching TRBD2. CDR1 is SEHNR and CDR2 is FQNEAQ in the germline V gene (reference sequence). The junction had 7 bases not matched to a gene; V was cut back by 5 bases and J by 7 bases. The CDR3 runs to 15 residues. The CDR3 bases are TGTGCCAGCAGCCCCGGGACTAGCGTTGGCGGGGAGCTGTTTTTT. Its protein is CASSPGTSVGGELFF.

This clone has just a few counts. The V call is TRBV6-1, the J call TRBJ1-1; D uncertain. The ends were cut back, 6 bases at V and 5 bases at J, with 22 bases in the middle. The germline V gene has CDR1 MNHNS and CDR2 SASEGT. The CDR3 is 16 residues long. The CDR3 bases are TGTGCCAGCAGCGCGGCTTACGGAGGGAGGAGGACTGAAGCTTTCTTT. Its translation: CASSAAYGGRRTEAFF.

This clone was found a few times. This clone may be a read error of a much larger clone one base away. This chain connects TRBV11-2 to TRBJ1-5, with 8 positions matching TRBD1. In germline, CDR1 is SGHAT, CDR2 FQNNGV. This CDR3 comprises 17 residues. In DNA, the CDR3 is TGTGCCAGCAGCTTGGGGACAGGTCTTTTAAGCAGTCAGTCCCAGCATTTT. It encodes CASSLGTGLLSSQSQHF.

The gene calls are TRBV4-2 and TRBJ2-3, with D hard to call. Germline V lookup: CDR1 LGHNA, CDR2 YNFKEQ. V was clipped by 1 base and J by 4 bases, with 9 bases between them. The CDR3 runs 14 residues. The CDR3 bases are TGTGCCAGCAGCCAAGTCGGCCCCCCAGATACGCAGTATTTT. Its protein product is CASSQVGPPDTQYF.

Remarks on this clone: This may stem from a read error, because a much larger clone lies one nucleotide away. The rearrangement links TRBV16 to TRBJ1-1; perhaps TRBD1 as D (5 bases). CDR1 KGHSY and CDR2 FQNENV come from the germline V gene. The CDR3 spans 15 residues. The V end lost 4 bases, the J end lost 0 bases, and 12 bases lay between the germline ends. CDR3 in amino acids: CASSPTQGVNTEAFF. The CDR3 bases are TGTGCCAGCAGCCCTACCCAAGGGGTGAACACTGAAGCTTTCTTT.